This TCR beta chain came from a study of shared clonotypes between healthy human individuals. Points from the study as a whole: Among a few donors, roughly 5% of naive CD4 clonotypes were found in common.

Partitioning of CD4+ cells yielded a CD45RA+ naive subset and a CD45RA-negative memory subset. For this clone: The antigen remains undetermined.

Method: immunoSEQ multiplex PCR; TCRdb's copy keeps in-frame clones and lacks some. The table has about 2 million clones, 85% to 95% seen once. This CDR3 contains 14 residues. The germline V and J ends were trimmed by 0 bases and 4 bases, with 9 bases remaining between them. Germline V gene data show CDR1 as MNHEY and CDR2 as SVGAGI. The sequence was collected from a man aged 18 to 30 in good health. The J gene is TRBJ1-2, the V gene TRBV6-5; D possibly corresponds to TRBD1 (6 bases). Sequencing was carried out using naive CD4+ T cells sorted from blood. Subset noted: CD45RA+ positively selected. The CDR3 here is CASSYSRGLYGYTF. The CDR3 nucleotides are TGTGCCAGCAGTTACTCGCGGGGGCTCTATGGCTACACCTTC.